These 23 T cell receptor beta chains originate from one sample sequenced in a study of blood T cell repertoires in COVID-19. Clones were read by immunoSEQ multiplex PCR, and TCRdb kept only the in-frame ones, dropping some. The table has tens of thousands of clones, about four fifths seen once. The sequencing sample was made of peripheral blood. Receptors were obtained from a woman aged 80 or over with active or convalescent COVID-19.

The genes are TRBV19 and TRBJ1-2; D possibly corresponds to TRBD1 (5 bases). Germline CDR1 LNHDA, CDR2 SQIVND (reference sequence). Trimming removed 0 bases at V and 2 bases at J, with 10 bases between. The CDR3 loop spans 15 amino acids. Here the CDR3 DNA reads TGTGCCAGTAGTATAGAAATCCAGGGAAACTATGGCTACACCTTC. Its protein product is CASSIEIQGNYGYTF.

CDR3 region: CASSQVAGASTDTQYF. The CDR3 DNA sequence: TGTGCCAGCAGCCAAGTAGCGGGGGCTTCCACAGATACGCAGTATTTT. The gene calls are TRBV14 and TRBJ2-3; TRBD2 agrees at 9 bases. The CDR3 runs to 16 residues. The germline V gene has CDR1 SGHDN and CDR2 FVKESK. After removal of 1 base from V and 2 bases from J, the junction contained 4 bases not matched to a gene.

J is TRBJ2-6 and V is TRBV19; TRBD2 matches 10 bases. There are 14 residues in the CDR3. V was clipped by 2 bases and J by 10 bases; unmatched bases: 2. The germline V gene has CDR1 LNHDA and CDR2 SQIVND (reference sequence). CDR3 sequence (DNA): TGTGCCAGTAGTATACTAGCGGGGGTAAACGTCCTGACTTTC. Residues: CASSILAGVNVLTF.

V and J are TRBV7-9 and TRBJ2-7, with TRBD1 matching 8 bases. The CDR3 has 17 residues. V shed 4 bases, J shed 0 bases, and the junction held 11 bases outside the gene matches. Germline CDR1 and CDR2: SEHNR and FQNEAQ (reference sequence). For the CDR3, the DNA is TGTGCCAGCAGCTCCGGGACAGGAGGGCTCATCTCCTACGAGCAGTACTTC. This codes for CASSSGTGGLISYEQYF.

V gene TRBV19 combines with J gene TRBJ1-5; no reliable D call. Germline V gives CDR1 LNHDA, CDR2 SQIVND (reference sequence). Trimming stripped 3 bases from V and 4 bases from J, with 10 bases between. This CDR3 has 14 amino acids. The CDR3 is CASSMGRINQPQHF. The CDR3 coding sequence is TGTGCCAGTAGTATGGGCAGAATTAATCAGCCCCAGCATTTT.

The chain links TRBV25-1 to TRBJ2-5, with D maybe TRBD2 (5 bases). This CDR3 contains 17 residues. The ends were cut back, 4 bases at V and 2 bases at J, with 20 bases in the middle. Germline V gene sequence: CDR1 MGHDK, CDR2 SYGVNS. For the CDR3, the DNA is TGTGCCAGCAGTGTTTGGGGAGAAGAACAGCTACAAGAGACCCAGTACTTC. Protein product: CASSVWGEEQLQETQYF.

This chain joins TRBV19 and TRBJ1-2; no clear D gene. Germline-derived CDR1 and CDR2 are LNHDA and SQIVND (reference sequence). The V gene lost 1 base and the J gene lost 2 bases, with 11 bases spanning the gap. This CDR3 has 15 amino acids. DNA of the CDR3: TGTGCCAGTAGTATAGGCTCAGTACCCAACTATGGCTACACCTTC. The encoded protein is CASSIGSVPNYGYTF.

This chain links TRBV10-3 with TRBJ1-1, with D maybe TRBD1 (6 bases). Trimming took 6 bases from V and 1 from J, leaving 12 bases between them. This CDR3 is 14 amino acids long. Germline values: CDR1 ENHRY, CDR2 SYGVKD. The CDR3 coding sequence is TGTGCCATCAGCAGGGGAGAGGAGAACACTGAAGCTTTCTTT. Protein sequence: CAISRGEENTEAFF.

This chain joins TRBV3-1 (or the pseudogene TRBV3-2) and TRBJ1-2, with D hard to call. Germline CDR1 is LGHDT and CDR2 is YNNKEL (reference sequence). Trimming took 1 base from V and 0 from J, leaving 6 bases between them. The CDR3 loop spans 14 amino acids. DNA for the CDR3: TGTGCCAGCAGCCAAGGACTAGCTAACTATGGCTACACCTTC. It yields the protein CASSQGLANYGYTF.

This sequence joins TRBV5-1 and TRBJ1-6; D perhaps matches TRBD1 (5 bases). V was shortened by 1 base and J by 1 base, with 6 bases between the two germline ends. The CDR3 spans 15 residues. Germline V gene data show CDR1 as SGHRS and CDR2 as YFSETQ. CDR3 DNA sequence: TGCGCCAGCAGCTTGTCAGGGTCCTATAATTCACCCCTCCACTTT. Translated: CASSLSGSYNSPLHF.

The chain has TRBV27 and TRBJ2-7; a possible D gene is TRBD1 (6 bases). This CDR3 has 13 amino acids. Germline CDR1 is MNHEY and CDR2 is SMNVEV (reference sequence). The V end was cut by 2 bases, the J end by 2 bases, with 7 bases between. CDR3 in amino acids: CASSLAGAYEQYF. The DNA of the CDR3 is TGTGCCAGCAGTTTAGCAGGGGCCTACGAGCAGTACTTC.

This clone was counted only a few times. The chain is built from TRBV5-1 and TRBJ2-7, with 7 bases fitting TRBD2. This CDR3 is 15 amino acids long. The germline V gene has CDR1 SGHRS and CDR2 YFSETQ. Losses at the gene ends were 0 bases for V and 2 bases for J; bases not matched to a gene: 5. The CDR3 nucleotides read TGCGCCAGCAGCTTGGAGCAGGGAGGGGCCTACGAGCAGTACTTC. Amino acids: CASSLEQGGAYEQYF.

Only a few counts were recorded for this clone. The chain joins TRBV14 to TRBJ2-7; D call uncertain. This CDR3 spans 13 amino acids. Trimming cost V 1 base and J 6 bases, with 10 bases left between them. The germline V gene has CDR1 SGHDN and CDR2 FVKESK. The CDR3, as DNA: TGTGCCAGCAGCCAAGGTCCCGTCTCCGAGCAGTACTTC. Its translation: CASSQGPVSEQYF.

The chain links TRBV13 to TRBJ2-2, with TRBD2 matching 11 bases. The CDR3 runs to 16 residues. Germline CDR1 and CDR2: PRHDT and FYEKMQ (reference sequence). Trimming removed 6 bases from V and 4 bases from J; junction bases left unmatched: 7. CDR3 sequence reads: CASRKLAGEITGELFF. The CDR3 DNA is TGTGCCAGCAGGAAACTAGCGGGGGAGATCACCGGGGAGCTGTTTTTT.

The chain carries TRBV7-2 and TRBJ1-4; 7 bases are shared with TRBD1. V lost 1 base to trimming and J lost 3 bases; unmatched junction nucleotides: 2. The germline gives CDR1 SGHTA, CDR2 FQGNSA. The CDR3 is made up of 15 amino acids. Written as DNA, the CDR3 is TGTGCCAGCAGCTTAGGGGACAGCTCTAATGAAAAACTGTTTTTT. This translates into CASSLGDSSNEKLFF.

The CDR3 bases are TGTGCCAGCAGCGTAGAAAACACCCCCTACGAGCAGTACTTC. Translating gives CASSVENTPYEQYF. This chain uses TRBV9 with TRBJ2-7; D unclear. The V gene lost 0 bases and the J gene lost 2 bases, with 9 bases spanning the gap. Germline loops: CDR1 SGDLS, CDR2 YYNGEE. The CDR3 totals 14 residues.

This clone has a single count. This chain links TRBV6-5 with TRBJ2-3; 10 nucleotides match TRBD2. Germline loops: CDR1 MNHEY, CDR2 SVGAGI. Trimming took 4 bases from V and 2 from J; bases not matched to a gene: 6. CDR3 size: 16 residues. CDR3 amino acids: CASSFGLAADTDTQYF. The CDR3 bases are TGTGCCAGCAGTTTCGGACTAGCGGCAGACACAGATACGCAGTATTTT.

The rearrangement links TRBV2 to TRBJ1-1; D not resolved. Germline CDR1 SNHLY, CDR2 FYNNEI. Trimming left V 4 bases short and J 3 bases short, with 9 bases between. CDR3 length: 13 residues. The CDR3 nucleotides are TGTGCCAGCAGTGGATGGCAGGACACTGAAGCTTTCTTT. The encoded protein is CASSGWQDTEAFF.

The chain combines TRBV7-2 with TRBJ1-4, with TRBD1 as a possible D gene (6 bases). The V gene's germline CDR1 is SGHTA and CDR2 FQGNSA. CDR3 length: 15 amino acids. Trimming took off 1 base at V and 8 bases at J, with 14 bases between the two ends. CDR3 sequence: CASSLVGTRGEKLFF. DNA for the CDR3: TGTGCCAGCAGCTTAGTTGGGACACGGGGAGAAAAACTGTTTTTT.

The gene calls are TRBV19 and TRBJ1-2; no definite D call. The germline CDR1 and CDR2 sequences are LNHDA and SQIVND (reference sequence). Trimming removed 6 bases from V and 0 bases from J, with 17 bases in between. The CDR3 covers 16 residues. In nucleotides, the CDR3 is TGTGCCAGTAGAGGAGGAATGGGGTTAGCTAACTATGGCTACACCTTC. It is translated as CASRGGMGLANYGYTF. The variable domain in full, with the rest retrieved from reference TRBV19 and TRBJ1-2, is DGGITQSPKYLFRKEGQNVTLSCEQNLNHDAMYWYRQDPGQGLRLIYYSQIVNDFQKGDIAEGYSVSREKKESFPLTVTSAQKNPTAFYLCASRGGMGLANYGYTFGSGTRLTVV.

The CDR3 DNA reads TGTGCCAGCAGTGCCCGGACTAGCGGGGGGCCGCGGGAGACCCAGTACTTC. It encodes CASSARTSGGPRETQYF. This chain links TRBV2 with TRBJ2-5; 14 bases are a match to TRBD2. Per germline, CDR1 SNHLY and CDR2 FYNNEI. CDR3 size: 17 residues. J lost 5 bases, V lost 4 bases, and 9 bases had no gene match. The full variable domain, completed using reference TRBV2 and TRBJ2-5, is EPEVTQTPSHQVTQMGQEVILRCVPISNHLYFYWYRQILGQKVEFLVSFYNNEISEKSEIFDDQFSVERPDGSNFTLKIRSTKLEDSAMYFCASSARTSGGPRETQYFGPGTRLLVL.

V and J are TRBV12-5 and TRBJ1-1, with a weak D call TRBD1 (6 bases). The CDR3 has 17 residues. V dropped 1 base and J dropped 4 bases, with 19 bases sitting between them. Germline V gives CDR1 LGHNT, CDR2 FRNRAP. CDR3: CASGLASGGLGGTEAFF. The DNA for the CDR3 is TGTGCTAGTGGTTTGGCGTCCGGGGGGCTGGGTGGCACTGAAGCTTTCTTT.

In DNA form, the CDR3 reads TGTGCCACCAGTGAGCCGGGACTAGCGGGGGCCTTCAATGAGCAGTTCTTC. This gives the protein CATSEPGLAGAFNEQFF. The chain employs TRBV24-1 and TRBJ2-1; TRBD2 matches 14 bases. Germline loops: CDR1 KGHDR, CDR2 SFDVKD. V dropped 4 bases and J dropped 6; count of bases not matched to a gene: 7. CDR3 size: 17 residues.